Included here is one TCR beta chain sequence, with context. The CDR3 spans 11 residues. Germline CDR1 is SGHKS and CDR2 is YYEKEE (reference sequence). Between the trimmed V and J ends, which lost 4 bases and 2 bases, there was a span of 4 bases. Generated by immunoSEQ multiplex PCR, the TCRdb table keeps only in-frame clones and is missing some. The table shows hundreds of thousands of clones, with 95% occurring only once. The source of the sample is a study of shared clonotypes between healthy human individuals. Only CD45RO-negative cells positively selected for CCR7 counted as naive CD8 cells, so terminally differentiated effector memory CD45RA+ cells were excluded.

Material for sequencing was naive CD8+ T cells sorted from blood. The sequence was collected from a woman in her twenties or thirties in good health. The gene calls are TRBV5-5 and TRBJ2-7; no reliable D call. CDR3 DNA: TGTGCCAGCAGCGACGCCTACGAGCAGTACTTC. Its translation: CASSDAYEQYF.